This T cell receptor (beta chain) was captured by sequencing in a study of post-analysis software for immune sequencing data. For the study at large: Recorded subtypes: relapsing-remitting, secondary progressive, progressive-relapsing; some patients unannotated. Points from the study as a whole: With F measure, samples from one preparation batch clustered together strongly. Multiple sclerosis was associated with a significant reduction in normalized Chao1 diversity relative to controls.

There are a few counts of this clonotype. Its antigen is currently unknown. Unique molecular identifiers tagged the TCR beta cDNA libraries. Some 500,000 cDNA molecules were obtained per 1 to 10 million input T cells. Each CDR3 protein is one row after TCRdb ran MiXCR on the PCR reads. This repertoire shows about 540,000 distinct CDR3 sequences, around 34% found once; its top ten account for approximately 5.4%. This receptor was identified in a girl under 18 with multiple sclerosis. Sequences were obtained from blood.

The CDR3 loop reads CASSFSPSGGVVQYF. The CDR3 region has the DNA TGTGCCAGCAGCTTTTCTCCCAGCGGGGGGGTCGTTCAGTACTTC. This chain joins TRBV7-2 and TRBJ2-4; 10 nucleotides line up with TRBD2. CDR3 size: 15 residues. Germline V lookup: CDR1 SGHTA, CDR2 FQGNSA. V lost 3 bases to trimming and J lost 11 bases; unmatched junction nucleotides: 10. Using reference TRBV7-2 and TRBJ2-4 for the parts outside the CDR3, the full variable domain is GAGVSQSPSNKVTEKGKDVELRCDPISGHTALYWYRQSLGQGLEFLIYFQGNSAPDKSGLPSDRFSAERTGGSVSTLTIQRTQQEDSAVYLCASSFSPSGGVVQYFGAGTRLSVL.